Listed here are 6 T cell receptor beta chains from one sample, sequenced in a study of cytomegalovirus exposure and HLA in healthy donors. Primers for the PCR totalled 60 Vbeta and 13 Jbeta. Measured with immunoSEQ multiplex PCR; TCRdb has only the in-frame clones, and not every one. The repertoire has about 100,000 clones, about 86% of them found once; the top ten carry around 4.2%. Source material: PBMCs. The receptors were gathered from a woman aged 65 to 85 in good health and CMV-seropositive.

Concerning this clone: The junction and the germline gene differ at one end; a read error may be behind it. The chain carries TRBV7-7 and TRBJ2-2; D gene ambiguous. Germline V gives CDR1 SSHAT, CDR2 FNYEAQ (reference sequence). The CDR3 consists of 14 residues. This CDR3 is CASSLGLYTGELFF. Written as DNA, the CDR3 is TGTGCTAGCAGCCTCGGTCTCTACACCGGGGAGCTGTTTTTT. The full variable domain, completed using reference TRBV7-7 and TRBJ2-2, is GAGVSQSPRYKVTKRGQDVTLRCDPISSHATLYWYQQALGQGPEFLTYFNYEAQPDKSGLPSDRFSAERPEGSISTLTIQRTEQRDSAMYRCASSLGLYTGELFFGEGSRLTVL.

This clone was detected only once. V and J are TRBV5-1 and TRBJ2-3; 12 nucleotides agree with TRBD2. The CDR3 consists of 15 residues. The V gene end was trimmed by 0 bases and the J gene end by 5 bases; junction bases not matched to a gene: 1. Germline CDR1 reads SGHRS; CDR2 reads YFSETQ. The CDR3 region is CASSLGTSGKDTQYF. CDR3 DNA: TGCGCCAGCAGCTTGGGGACTAGCGGGAAAGATACGCAGTATTTT.

The chain uses TRBV21-1 and TRBJ2-5; TRBD2, as called in the table, went unchecked against the DNA. TRBV21-1 is assigned pseudogene status. The CDR3 is 17 residues long. CDR3 residues: CASSNSPGPLGRETQYF. The CDR3 DNA follows: TGTGCCAGCAGCAATTCCCCGGGCCCCCTAGGGAGGGAGACCCAGTACTTC.

The chain employs TRBV7-8 and TRBJ2-3, with D maybe TRBD2 (6 bases). The CDR3 spans 18 residues. Germline-derived CDR1 and CDR2 are SGHVS and FQNEAQ. The V and J ends lost 3 bases and 0 bases respectively, with 19 bases between them. The CDR3 DNA reads as TGTGCCAGCAGCTTTCACAGGCGACTAGATTATAGCACAGATACGCAGTATTTT. Protein product: CASSFHRRLDYSTDTQYF.

The chain has TRBV2 and TRBJ1-1; weak D call: TRBD1 (6 bases). Looked up from germline, CDR1 is SNHLY and CDR2 is FYNNEI. CDR3 size: 15 residues. Trimming removed 10 bases from V and 4 bases from J, with 22 bases in between. The chain's CDR3 is CATRDTSSGGTEAFF. CDR3 nucleotide sequence: TGTGCCACCCGGGACACGTCCTCGGGGGGCACTGAAGCTTTCTTT.

This clone came up a few times. The chain recombines TRBV11-2 with TRBJ1-3; no firm D call. The CDR3 covers 16 residues. V lost 0 bases and J lost 3, with 12 bases in between. Germline V gene sequence: CDR1 SGHAT, CDR2 FQNNGV. The CDR3 DNA is TGTGCCAGCAGCTTAGATCGGGCGGGGTATGGAAACACCATATATTTT. Its protein is CASSLDRAGYGNTIYF.